The entry that follows covers one TCR beta chain sequence. The data were taken from a study of blood T cell repertoires in COVID-19. About the study: Sites across the United States, Italy and Spain contributed samples from acute and convalescent COVID-19.

The protocol was immunoSEQ multiplex PCR, while the TCRdb copy is restricted to in-frame clones and leaves out a portion. The table lists about 380,000 clones, more than 75% of them singletons. The CDR3 covers 16 residues. Participants were aged about 18 to 100 years from approximately 23 US areas. Participants' reported clinical history set cohort assignment. This receptor was obtained from a woman aged 18-29 years who had recovered from COVID-19. The source material was PBMCs or T cells enriched from blood (not recorded which). The rearrangement joins TRBV21-1 to TRBJ1-4; whether TRBD1, the table's D call, matches the DNA was not checked. TRBV21-1 counts as a pseudogene. Here the CDR3 DNA reads TGTGCCAGCAGCACCCTGGAGACAGGGGCTAATGAAAAACTGTTTTTT. It codes for CASSTLETGANEKLFF.